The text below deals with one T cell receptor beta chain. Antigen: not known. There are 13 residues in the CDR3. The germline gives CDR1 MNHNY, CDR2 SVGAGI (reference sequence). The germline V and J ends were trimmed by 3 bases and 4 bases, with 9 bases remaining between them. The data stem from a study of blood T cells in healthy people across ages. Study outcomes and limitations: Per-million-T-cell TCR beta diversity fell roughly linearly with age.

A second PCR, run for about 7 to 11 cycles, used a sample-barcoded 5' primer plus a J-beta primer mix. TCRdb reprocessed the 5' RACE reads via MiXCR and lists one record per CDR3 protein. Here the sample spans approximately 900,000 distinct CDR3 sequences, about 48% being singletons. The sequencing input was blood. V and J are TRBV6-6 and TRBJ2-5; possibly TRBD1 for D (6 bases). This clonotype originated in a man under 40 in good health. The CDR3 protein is CASSYPGVETQYF. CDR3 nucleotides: TGTGCCAGCAGTTATCCAGGGGTAGAGACCCAGTACTTC.